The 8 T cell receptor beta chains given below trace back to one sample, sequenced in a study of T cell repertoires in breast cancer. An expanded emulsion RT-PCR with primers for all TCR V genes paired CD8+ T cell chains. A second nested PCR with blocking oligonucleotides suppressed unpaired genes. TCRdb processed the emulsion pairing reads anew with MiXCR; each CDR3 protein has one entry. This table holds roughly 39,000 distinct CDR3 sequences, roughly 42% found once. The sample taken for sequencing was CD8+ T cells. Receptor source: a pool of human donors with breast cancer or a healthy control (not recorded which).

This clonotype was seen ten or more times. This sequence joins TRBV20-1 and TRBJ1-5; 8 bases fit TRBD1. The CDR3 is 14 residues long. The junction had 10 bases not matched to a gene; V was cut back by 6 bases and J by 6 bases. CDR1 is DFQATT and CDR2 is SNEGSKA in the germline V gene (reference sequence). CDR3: CSAQATGGGQPQHF. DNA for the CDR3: TGCAGTGCGCAGGCTACAGGGGGTGGTCAGCCCCAGCATTTT.

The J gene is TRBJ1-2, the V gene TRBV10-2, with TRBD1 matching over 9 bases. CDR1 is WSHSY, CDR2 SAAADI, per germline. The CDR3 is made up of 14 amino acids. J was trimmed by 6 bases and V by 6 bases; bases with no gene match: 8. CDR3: CASRAYRGQDGYTF. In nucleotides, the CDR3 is TGCGCCAGCAGAGCGTACAGGGGGCAGGATGGCTACACCTTC.

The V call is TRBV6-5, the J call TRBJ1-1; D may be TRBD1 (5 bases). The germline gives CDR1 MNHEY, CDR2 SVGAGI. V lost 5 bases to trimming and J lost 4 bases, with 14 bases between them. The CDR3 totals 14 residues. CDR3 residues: CASSHTTQGTEAFF. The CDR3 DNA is TGTGCCAGCAGTCACACCACCCAGGGCACTGAAGCTTTCTTT.

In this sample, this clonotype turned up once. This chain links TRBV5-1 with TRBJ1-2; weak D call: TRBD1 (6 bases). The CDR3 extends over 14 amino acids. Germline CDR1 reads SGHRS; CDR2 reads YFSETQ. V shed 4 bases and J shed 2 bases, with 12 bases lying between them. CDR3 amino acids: CASSLMDSNYGYTF. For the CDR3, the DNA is TGCGCCAGCAGCCTAATGGACAGCAACTATGGCTACACCTTC.

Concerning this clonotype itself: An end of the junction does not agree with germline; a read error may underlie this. The CDR3 DNA is TGTGCCGGCAGCCTGACAGGTCAACTCTTCGGCTACACCTTC. It encodes CAGSLTGQLFGYTF. The chain carries TRBV6-2 or TRBV6-3 and TRBJ1-2, with D maybe TRBD1 (6 bases). Germline assignment: CDR1 MNHEY and CDR2 SVGEGT. The CDR3 extends over 14 amino acids.

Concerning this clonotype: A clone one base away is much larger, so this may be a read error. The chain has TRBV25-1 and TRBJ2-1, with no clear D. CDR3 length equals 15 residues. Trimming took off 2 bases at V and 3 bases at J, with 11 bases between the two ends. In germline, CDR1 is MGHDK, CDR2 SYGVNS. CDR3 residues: CASSEAYLNYNEQFF. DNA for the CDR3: TGTGCCAGCAGTGAAGCCTACTTAAACTACAATGAGCAGTTCTTC.

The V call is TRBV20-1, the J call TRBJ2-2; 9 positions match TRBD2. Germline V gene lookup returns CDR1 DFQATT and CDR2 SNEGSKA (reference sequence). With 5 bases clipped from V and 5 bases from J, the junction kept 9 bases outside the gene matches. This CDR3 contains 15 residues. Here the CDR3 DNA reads TGCAGTGCTCCGGGGAGCGGGGGGCCAACCGGGGAGCTGTTTTTT. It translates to CSAPGSGGPTGELFF.

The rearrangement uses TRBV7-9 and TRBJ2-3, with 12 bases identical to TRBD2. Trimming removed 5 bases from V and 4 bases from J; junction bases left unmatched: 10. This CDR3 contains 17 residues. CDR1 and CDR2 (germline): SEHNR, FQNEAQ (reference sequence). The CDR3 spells CASSPGRTSGDSDTQYF. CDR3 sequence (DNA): TGTGCCAGCAGCCCTGGCCGGACTAGCGGGGACTCAGATACGCAGTATTTT. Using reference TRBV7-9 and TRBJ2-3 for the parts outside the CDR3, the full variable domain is DTGVSQNPRHKITKRGQNVTFRCDPISEHNRLYWYRQTLGQGPEFLTYFQNEAQLEKSRLLSDRFSAERPKGSFSTLEIQRTEQGDSAMYLCASSPGRTSGDSDTQYFGPGTRLTVL.